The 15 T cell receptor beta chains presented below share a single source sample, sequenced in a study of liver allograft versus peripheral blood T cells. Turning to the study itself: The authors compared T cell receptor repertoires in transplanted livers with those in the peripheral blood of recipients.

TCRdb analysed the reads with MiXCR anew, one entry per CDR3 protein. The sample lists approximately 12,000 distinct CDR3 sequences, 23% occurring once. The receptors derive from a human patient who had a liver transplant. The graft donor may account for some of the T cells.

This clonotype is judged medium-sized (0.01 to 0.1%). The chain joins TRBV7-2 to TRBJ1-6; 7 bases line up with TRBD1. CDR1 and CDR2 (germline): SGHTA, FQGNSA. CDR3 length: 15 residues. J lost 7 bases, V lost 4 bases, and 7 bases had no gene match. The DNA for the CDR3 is TGTGCCAGCAGCTCTATCAGGGGGGACAATTCACCCCTCCACTTT. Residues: CASSSIRGDNSPLHF.

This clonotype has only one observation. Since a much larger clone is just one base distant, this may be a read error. CDR3 DNA: TGTGCCAGCACCTTAAGCAGGAAGGGGTTGCCTGGCTACACCTTC. Protein sequence: CASTLSRKGLPGYTF. The chain is built from TRBV6-1 and TRBJ1-2; possible D gene TRBD1, 5 bases. The length of the CDR3 is 15 residues. Trimming pared 7 bases from V and 7 bases from J, leaving 22 bases between. The germline gives CDR1 MNHNS, CDR2 SASEGT.

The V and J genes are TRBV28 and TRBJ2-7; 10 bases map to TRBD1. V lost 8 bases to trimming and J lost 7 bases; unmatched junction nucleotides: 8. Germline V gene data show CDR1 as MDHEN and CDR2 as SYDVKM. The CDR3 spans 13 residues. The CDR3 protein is CASVDRGPGEQYF. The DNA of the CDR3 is TGTGCCAGCGTAGACAGGGGGCCGGGGGAGCAGTACTTC. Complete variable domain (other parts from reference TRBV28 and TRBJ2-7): DVKVTQSSRYLVKRTGEKVFLECVQDMDHENMFWYRQDPGLGLRLIYFSYDVKMKEKGDIPEGYSVSREKKERFSLILESASTNQTSMYLCASVDRGPGEQYFGPGTRLTVT.

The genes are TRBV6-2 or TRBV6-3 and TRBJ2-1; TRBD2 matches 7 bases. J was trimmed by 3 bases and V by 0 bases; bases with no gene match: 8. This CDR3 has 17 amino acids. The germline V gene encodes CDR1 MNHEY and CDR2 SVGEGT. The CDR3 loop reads CASSYSPPAGVYNEQFF. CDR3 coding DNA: TGTGCCAGCAGTTACTCCCCCCCGGCGGGAGTCTACAATGAGCAGTTCTTC.

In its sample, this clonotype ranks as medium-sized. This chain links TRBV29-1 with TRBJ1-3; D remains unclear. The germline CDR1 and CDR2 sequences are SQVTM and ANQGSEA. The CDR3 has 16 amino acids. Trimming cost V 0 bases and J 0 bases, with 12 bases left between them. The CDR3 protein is CSVEDSLGGSGNTIYF. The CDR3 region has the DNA TGCAGCGTTGAAGACTCCCTAGGCGGCTCTGGAAACACCATATATTTT. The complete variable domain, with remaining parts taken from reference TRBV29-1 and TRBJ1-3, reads SAVISQKPSRDICQRGTSLTIQCQVDSQVTMMFWYRQQPGQSLTLIATANQGSEATYESGFVIDKFPISRPNLTFSTLTVSNMSPEDSSIYLCSVEDSLGGSGNTIYFGEGSWLTVV.

The DNA of the CDR3 is TGTGCCAGCAGCCGACTAGCAAGGCCCAATGAGCAGTTCTTC. This encodes CASSRLARPNEQFF. This chain links TRBV6-5 with TRBJ2-1, with 7 bases aligning to TRBD2. CDR3 size: 14 residues. Trimming took 6 bases from V and 6 from J; bases not matched to a gene: 8. The germline V gene encodes CDR1 MNHEY and CDR2 SVGAGI.

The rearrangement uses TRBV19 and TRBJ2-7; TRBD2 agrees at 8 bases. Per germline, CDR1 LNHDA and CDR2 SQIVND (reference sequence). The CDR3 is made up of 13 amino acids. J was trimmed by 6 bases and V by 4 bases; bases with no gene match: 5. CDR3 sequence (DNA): TGTGCCAGTAGTAACCAGCGGGGGCTCGAGCAGTACTTC. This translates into CASSNQRGLEQYF.

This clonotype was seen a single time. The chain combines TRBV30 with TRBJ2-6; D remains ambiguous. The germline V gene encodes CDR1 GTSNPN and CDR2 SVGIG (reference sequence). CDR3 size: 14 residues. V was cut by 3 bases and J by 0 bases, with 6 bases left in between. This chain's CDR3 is CAWRVFSGANVLTF. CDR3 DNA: TGTGCCTGGAGGGTGTTCTCTGGGGCCAACGTCCTGACTTTC.

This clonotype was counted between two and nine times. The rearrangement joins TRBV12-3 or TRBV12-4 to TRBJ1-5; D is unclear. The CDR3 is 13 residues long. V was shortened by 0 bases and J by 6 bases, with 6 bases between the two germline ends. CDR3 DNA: TGTGCCAGCAGTTTAGCGCTAATTCAGCCCCAGCATTTT. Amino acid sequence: CASSLALIQPQHF.

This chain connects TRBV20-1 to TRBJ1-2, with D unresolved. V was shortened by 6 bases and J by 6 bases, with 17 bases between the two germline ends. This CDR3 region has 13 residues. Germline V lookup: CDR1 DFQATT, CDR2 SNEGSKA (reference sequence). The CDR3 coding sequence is TGCAGTGCGCGCCCACTGGGCCTCCATGGCTACACCTTC. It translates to CSARPLGLHGYTF.

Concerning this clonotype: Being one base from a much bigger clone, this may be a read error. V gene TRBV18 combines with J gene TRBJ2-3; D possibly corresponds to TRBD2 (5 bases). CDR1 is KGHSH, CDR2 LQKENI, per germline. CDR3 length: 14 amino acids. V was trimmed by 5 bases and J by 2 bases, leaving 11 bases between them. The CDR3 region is CASSSQRITDTQYF. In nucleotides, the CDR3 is TGTGCCAGCTCATCCCAGCGGATCACAGATACGCAGTATTTT.

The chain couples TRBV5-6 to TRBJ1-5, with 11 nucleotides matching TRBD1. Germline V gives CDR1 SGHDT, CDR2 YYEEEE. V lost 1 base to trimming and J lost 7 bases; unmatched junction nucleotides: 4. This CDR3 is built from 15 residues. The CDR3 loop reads CASSLSWTGGQPQHF. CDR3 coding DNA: TGTGCCAGCAGCTTGAGTTGGACAGGGGGCCAGCCCCAGCATTTT.

The CDR3 coding sequence is TGCAGTGCTATCTCCATCCATGGGGCCAACGTCCTGACTTTC. It codes for CSAISIHGANVLTF. The V and J genes are TRBV20-1 and TRBJ2-6; D is undetermined. The CDR3 covers 14 residues. With 4 bases removed from V and 3 bases from J, the gap between germline ends came to 10 bases. Germline CDR1 reads DFQATT; CDR2 reads SNEGSKA (reference sequence).

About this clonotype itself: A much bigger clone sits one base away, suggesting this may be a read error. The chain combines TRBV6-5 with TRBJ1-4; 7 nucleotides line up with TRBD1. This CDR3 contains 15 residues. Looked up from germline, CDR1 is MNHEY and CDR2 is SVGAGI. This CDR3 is CASSYEGRGNEELFF. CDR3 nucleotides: TGTGCCAGCAGTTACGAGGGCAGGGGGAATGAAGAACTGTTTTTT.

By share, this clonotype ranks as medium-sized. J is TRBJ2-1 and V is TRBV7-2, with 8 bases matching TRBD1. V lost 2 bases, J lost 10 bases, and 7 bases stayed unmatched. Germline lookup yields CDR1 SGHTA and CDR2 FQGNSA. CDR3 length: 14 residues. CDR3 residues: CASSLRQGAVEQFF. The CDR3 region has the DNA TGTGCCAGCAGCTTAAGGCAGGGGGCGGTGGAGCAGTTCTTC.